The clone carrying this TCR beta chain has a count of ten or more. These data originate in a study of metastatic and nonmetastatic thyroid tumors. Study-level background: Patients with malignant and benign thyroid disease provided blood and tumor or nodule tissue, whose repertoires were compared.

Thyroid surgery was performed in patients who had received no treatment beforehand. In the source study's methods: For papillary thyroid cancer, a distant-metastasis classifier was constructed from CDR3 differences observed across clinicopathological groups. TCRdb ran MiXCR on the PCR reads. TCRdb, not the original authors, processed these V and J calls. Among tens of thousands of clones listed, roughly 20% were seen once. Germline loops: CDR1 SGHDN, CDR2 FVKESK. V lost 4 bases and J 7 bases, leaving 13 bases between the germline ends. The CDR3 covers 13 residues. Sequencing was done on a sample of blood. The receptor comes from a female donor with papillary thyroid cancer or a benign thyroid nodule (not recorded which). Some clones in this sample may be carry-over from other donors' samples. V and J are TRBV14 and TRBJ1-2; no definite D call. DNA of the CDR3: TGTGCCAGCAGCCCTATCCCCGAAACTGGCTACACCTTC. Its translation is CASSPIPETGYTF.